This TCR beta chain was identified in a study of blood T cell repertoires in COVID-19. On the study more broadly: Acute-phase and convalescent COVID-19 samples originated in the United States, Italy and Spain. The analysed material was cDNA or gDNA that came from T cells, B-cell-depleted T cells, or PBMCs.

Trimming pared 5 bases from V and 1 base from J, leaving 21 bases between. Germline V gives CDR1 SGHNT, CDR2 YYREEE (reference sequence). This CDR3 has 18 amino acids. Authors' analysis steps: How many nucleated cells were present was estimated from reference gene primer amplification. The data were produced by immunoSEQ multiplex PCR, yet TCRdb's version contains in-frame clones alone and is incomplete. The V and J calls and clone size come from that table; D and trimming were worked out from the DNA. The sample lists about 200,000 clones; about 90% were seen once. This rearrangement joins TRBV5-4 to TRBJ2-2; the D gene is possibly TRBD2 (6 bases). The clonotype comes from a woman between 70 and 85 years old with acute or convalescent COVID-19. Sequenced sample: peripheral blood. CDR3 nucleotide sequence: TGTGCCAGCAGGCCGACCGGGACTGGCTCCTTGAACACCGGGGAGCTGTTTTTT. Its protein product is CASRPTGTGSLNTGELFF.